The 3 T cell receptor beta chains listed next were all sequenced from one sample in a study of OX40 agonist ivuxolimab in advanced cancers. TCRdb keeps only in-frame clones here, not all; method: immunoSEQ multiplex PCR. The sample comprises some 73,000 clones, roughly 85% of which are singletons, and under 0.75% rests with the top ten. The source material was CD4+ or CD8+ T cells sorted from blood, sampled in a trial of the OX40 agonist ivuxolimab. The source is an adult with an advanced solid tumor such as melanoma, head and neck, liver or kidney cancer.

The V gene is TRBV5-1, the J gene TRBJ2-1; 8 nucleotides line up with TRBD2. With 3 bases clipped from V and 4 bases from J, the junction kept 9 bases outside the gene matches. The V gene's germline CDR1 is SGHRS and CDR2 YFSETQ. This CDR3 is 16 amino acids long. CDR3 in DNA: TGCGCCAGCAGCTCCCTTAGCGGGACCCGTTACAATGAGCAGTTCTTC. Its protein is CASSSLSGTRYNEQFF.

This clone was found once. This sequence joins TRBV6-1 and TRBJ2-7, with D unresolved. There are 16 residues in the CDR3. Trimming removed 6 bases from V and 2 bases from J, with 20 bases in between. Looked up from germline, CDR1 is MNHNS and CDR2 is SASEGT. CDR3 bases: TGTGCCAGCAGAGAACGGGCGTCAGATCTAACCTACGAGCAGTACTTC. Its protein is CASRERASDLTYEQYF.

In this sample, this clone turned up once. The CDR3 protein is CASSFPTGGNYEQYF. The CDR3 DNA reads TGCGCCAGCAGCTTCCCGACAGGGGGCAACTACGAGCAGTACTTC. This chain uses TRBV5-1 with TRBJ2-7; TRBD1 matches 10 bases. V dropped 2 bases and J dropped 3; count of bases not matched to a gene: 5. CDR1 is SGHRS and CDR2 is YFSETQ in the germline V gene. There are 15 residues in the CDR3.